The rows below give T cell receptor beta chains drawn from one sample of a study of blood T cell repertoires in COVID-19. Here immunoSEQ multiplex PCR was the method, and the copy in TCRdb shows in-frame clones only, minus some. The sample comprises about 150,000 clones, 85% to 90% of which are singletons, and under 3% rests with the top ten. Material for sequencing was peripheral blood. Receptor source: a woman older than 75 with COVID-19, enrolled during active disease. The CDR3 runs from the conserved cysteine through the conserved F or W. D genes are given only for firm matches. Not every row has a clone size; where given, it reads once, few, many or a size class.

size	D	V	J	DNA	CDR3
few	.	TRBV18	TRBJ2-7	TGTGCCAGCTCTATAGAGAACGAGCAGTACTTC	CASSIENEQYF
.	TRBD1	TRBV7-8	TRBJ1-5	TGTGCCAGCAGCTCCGGGGGCACAGGGGGCGCGGATCAGCCCCAGCATTTT	CASSSGGTGGADQPQHF
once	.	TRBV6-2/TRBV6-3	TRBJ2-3	TGTGCCAGCAGCCGTGACTTCACAGATACGCAGTATTTT	CASSRDFTDTQYF
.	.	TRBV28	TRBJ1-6	TGTGCCAGCGGGGGGACCTACTCCTATAATTCACCCCTCCACTTT	CASGGTYSYNSPLHF
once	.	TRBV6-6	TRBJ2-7	TGTGCCAGCAGTTATATAATCGGCGGTTCCTACGAGCAGTACTTC	CASSYIIGGSYEQYF
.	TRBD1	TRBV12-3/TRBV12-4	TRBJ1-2	TGTGCCAGCAGTCTGGACAGGCCTGCCTACACCTTC	CASSLDRPAYTF
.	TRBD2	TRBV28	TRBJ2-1	TGTGCCAGCAGTTCACAAATCACAATACTAGCGGGAGCGGTGGTTGAGCAGTTCTTC	CASSSQITILAGAVVEQFF
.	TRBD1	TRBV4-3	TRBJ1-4	TGCGCCAGCAGCCAAGTGGGACAGCCTGAAAAACTGTTTTTT	CASSQVGQPEKLFF
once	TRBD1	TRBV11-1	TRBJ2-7	TGTGCCAGCAGCTCGAGTTGGGACAGGGGTTACGAGCAGTACTTC	CASSSSWDRGYEQYF
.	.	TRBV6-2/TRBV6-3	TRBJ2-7	TGTGCCAGCAGACCTGACACCTTATATCCCTACGAGCAGTACTTC	CASRPDTLYPYEQYF
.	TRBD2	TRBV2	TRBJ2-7	TGTGCCAGCAGTGAAAGGCCCCGAATAGCGGGAGGGACCGAGCAGTACTTC	CASSERPRIAGGTEQYF
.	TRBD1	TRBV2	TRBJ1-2	TGTGCCAGCAGTGGGGCAGGGGGACGGAATGGCTACACCTTC	CASSGAGGRNGYTF
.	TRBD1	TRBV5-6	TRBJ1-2	TGTGCCAGCAGCTCCACACCGGGACAGGGGTTGCGTGGCTACACCTTC	CASSSTPGQGLRGYTF
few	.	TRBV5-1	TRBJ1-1	TGCGCCAGCAGCTTGGGCCCGAGCCGGGACACTGAAGCTTTCTTT	CASSLGPSRDTEAFF
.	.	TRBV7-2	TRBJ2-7	TGTGCCAGCAGCTTAGCGACGGCTAGCGTGAACGAGCAGTACTTC	CASSLATASVNEQYF
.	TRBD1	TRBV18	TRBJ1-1	TGTGCCAGCTCACAGCTAGGGACAGGGAAGGACACTGAAGCTTTCTTT	CASSQLGTGKDTEAFF
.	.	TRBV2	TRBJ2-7	TGTGCCAGCAGGTATCAGGTTGGCGAGCAGTACTTC	CASRYQVGEQYF
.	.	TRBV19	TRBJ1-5	TGTGCCAGTAGTATTCCCAGGGTAGGGCAGCCCCAGCATTTT	CASSIPRVGQPQHF
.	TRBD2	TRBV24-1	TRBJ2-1	TGTGCCACCAGTGGGACTAGCGGGAGGTTCTCCTACAATGAGCAGTTCTTC	CATSGTSGRFSYNEQFF
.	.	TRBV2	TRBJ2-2	TGTGCCAGCAGTGAATGGGCCGGCGCGAACACCGGGGAGCTGTTTTTT	CASSEWAGANTGELFF
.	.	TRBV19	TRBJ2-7	TGTGCCAGTAAATCTCGGGACACCATCTCCTACGAGCAGTACTTC	CASKSRDTISYEQYF